What follows are 24 T cell receptor beta chains derived from one specimen sequenced in a study of T cells in Graves' hyperthyroidism and ophthalmopathy (dated by TCRdb to about 2019). To prepare the library, multiplex PCR was applied. Sequencing was performed on an Illumina HiSeq 2000. The TCR beta CDR3 regions were amplified from the RNA transcripts. The first round of RT-PCR for the TCR CDR3 was performed with the HTBI primer set and the Qiagen OneStep RT-PCR kit. TCRdb reprocessing: public reads trimmed at Q25 with fastp, clones called with MiXCR, in-frame beta chains kept. Rows with a matching CDR3 protein are joined into one entry that keeps the most common DNA and genes. This sample comprises about 290,000 distinct CDR3 sequences, roughly 15% of them detected only once. The ten largest clones capture about 33% of the sample. Sequenced material: blood. The receptors were gathered from a woman in her fifties or sixties with Graves' hyperthyroidism that later progressed to Graves' ophthalmopathy.

This clonotype was detected ten times or more. The chain carries TRBV7-2 and TRBJ2-3, with 13 bases aligning to TRBD2. This CDR3 spans 15 amino acids. Germline V gives CDR1 SGHTA, CDR2 FQGNSA. Trimming cost V 5 bases and J 4 bases; bases outside gene matches: 3. CDR3 nucleotides: TGTGCCAGCAGCCGACTAGCGGGAGGTTCAGATACGCAGTATTTT. It is translated as CASSRLAGGSDTQYF.

J is TRBJ1-1 and V is TRBV6-1; D is ambiguous. Germline V lookup: CDR1 MNHNS, CDR2 SASEGT. V lost 7 bases, J lost 0 bases, and 9 bases lay in between. This CDR3 comprises 13 residues. The CDR3 DNA reads as TGTGCCAGCACCGAGACGGTGAACACTGAAGCTTTCTTT. Protein product: CASTETVNTEAFF.

For the CDR3, the DNA is TGTGCCAGCAGTTTCCGGGACAGGGTGAACTATGGCTACACCTTC. Its translation is CASSFRDRVNYGYTF. J is TRBJ1-2 and V is TRBV6-9; 9 positions match TRBD1. The ends lost 4 bases at V and 2 bases at J; junction bases unmatched: 5. This CDR3 spans 15 amino acids. Germline CDR1 MNHGY, CDR2 SVAAGI.

V is TRBV27 and J is TRBJ1-2; D call uncertain. The CDR3 has 13 amino acids. Germline V CDR1 and CDR2: MNHEY, SMNVEV (reference sequence). Trimming pared 5 bases from V and 6 bases from J, leaving 13 bases between. In DNA, the CDR3 is TGTGCCAGCAGTACCCGGCAGGTCGATGGCTACACCTTC. As protein: CASSTRQVDGYTF.

The V call is TRBV19, the J call TRBJ1-1; D perhaps matches TRBD1 (5 bases). Trimming took off 5 bases at V and 1 base at J, with 11 bases between the two ends. This CDR3 comprises 14 residues. CDR1 and CDR2 (germline): LNHDA, SQIVND (reference sequence). CDR3 DNA: TGTGCCAGTAGTGCCAGGGCCGAGAACACTGAAGCTTTCTTT. Amino acids: CASSARAENTEAFF.

In this sample, this clonotype turned up many times. In nucleotides, the CDR3 is TGTGCCAGCAGCTCCGGGACAGTTAGCACAGATACGCAGTATTTT. Its protein product is CASSSGTVSTDTQYF. V and J are TRBV27 and TRBJ2-3, with 7 positions matching TRBD1. CDR1 and CDR2 from the germline V gene are MNHEY and SMNVEV (reference sequence). This CDR3 region has 15 residues. Germline trimming cut 6 bases from V and 0 bases from J; bases unmatched to any gene: 6.

The chain has TRBV2 and TRBJ1-1; 10 bases are shared with TRBD1. Trimming took 8 bases from V and 5 from J; bases not matched to a gene: 8. CDR1 is SNHLY and CDR2 is FYNNEI in the germline V gene. The CDR3 contains 14 residues. CDR3 in amino acids: CASFRDRGRTEAFF. The DNA for the CDR3 is TGTGCCAGCTTCCGGGACAGGGGAAGGACTGAAGCTTTCTTT.

This clonotype has a count of ten or more. V usage is TRBV7-3 and J usage is TRBJ2-1, with D tentatively TRBD2 (6 bases). Trimming removed 0 bases from V and 9 bases from J, with 18 bases in between. The V gene's germline CDR1 is SGHTA and CDR2 FQGTGA. The CDR3 covers 16 residues. The CDR3 DNA reads TGTGCCAGCAGCTTAACCCTAATGGGTGGGGGGAGTGAGCAGTTCTTC. Translation: CASSLTLMGGGSEQFF.

This clonotype occurred many times. The chain combines TRBV3-1 with TRBJ2-7; TRBD2 agrees at 11 bases. The CDR3 totals 16 residues. V lost 5 bases to trimming and J lost 0 bases; unmatched junction nucleotides: 6. Germline V gene sequence: CDR1 LGHDT, CDR2 YNNKEL (reference sequence). This CDR3 is CASSILAGVSSYEQYF. CDR3 in DNA: TGTGCCAGCAGCATACTAGCGGGAGTTAGCTCCTACGAGCAGTACTTC.

In this sample, this clonotype turned up many times. The chain couples TRBV27 to TRBJ2-7; weak D call: TRBD1 (6 bases). Germline values: CDR1 MNHEY, CDR2 SMNVEV (reference sequence). There are 13 residues in the CDR3. Trimming took 3 bases from V and 9 from J, leaving 15 bases between them. Here the CDR3 reads CASSFRDNYPQYF. CDR3 DNA sequence: TGTGCCAGCAGTTTTAGGGACAACTACCCGCAGTACTTC.

This clonotype appeared a few times. This sequence joins TRBV28 and TRBJ1-3, with TRBD1 as a possible D gene (5 bases). CDR1 and CDR2 from the germline V gene are MDHEN and SYDVKM. Trimming stripped 6 bases from V and 0 bases from J, with 12 bases between. The CDR3 is made up of 15 amino acids. The CDR3 nucleotides read TGTGCCAGCAGATTCAGGGTGGGCTCTGGAAACACCATATATTTT. Translation: CASRFRVGSGNTIYF.

The sample holds many counts of this clonotype. The chain combines TRBV2 with TRBJ2-6; 11 bases match TRBD1. This CDR3 has 16 residues. Trimming at V came to 10 bases and at J to 1 base, leaving 6 bases not matched to a gene. Germline loops: CDR1 SNHLY, CDR2 FYNNEI. The CDR3 sequence: CAIRTGGISGANVLTF. The CDR3 coding sequence is TGTGCCATAAGGACAGGGGGCATTTCTGGGGCCAACGTCCTGACTTTC.

This clonotype was counted between two and nine times. The chain recombines TRBV7-3 with TRBJ1-4; the D is unclear. Trimming stripped 4 bases from V and 6 bases from J, with 9 bases between. The CDR3 loop spans 13 amino acids. The germline V gene encodes CDR1 SGHTA and CDR2 FQGTGA. In DNA form, the CDR3 reads TGTGCCAGCAGCTCCGCCGACGATGAAAAACTGTTTTTT. This encodes CASSSADDEKLFF.

The chain employs TRBV10-3 and TRBJ1-4, with D possibly matching TRBD1 (5 bases). Germline assignment: CDR1 ENHRY and CDR2 SYGVKD. The V and J ends lost 0 bases and 12 bases respectively, with 11 bases between them. This CDR3 contains 13 residues. This CDR3 is CAISESGGTELFF. Here the CDR3 DNA reads TGTGCCATCAGTGAGTCGGGGGGGACGGAACTGTTTTTT.

The chain has TRBV5-5 and TRBJ2-1; no clear D. The V end was cut by 2 bases, the J end by 0 bases, with 15 bases between. This CDR3 is built from 17 residues. The germline CDR1 and CDR2 sequences are SGHKS and YYEKEE (reference sequence). CDR3 region: CASSFLLVPTSYNEQFF. DNA for the CDR3: TGTGCCAGCAGCTTTCTGTTGGTCCCAACCTCCTACAATGAGCAGTTCTTC.

This clonotype showed up many times. The CDR3 protein is CASSLDVTSGAYEQYF. The CDR3 bases are TGTGCCAGCAGCTTAGACGTGACTAGCGGGGCCTACGAGCAGTACTTC. This sequence joins TRBV7-2 and TRBJ2-7; 11 bases map to TRBD2. J was trimmed by 2 bases and V by 1 base; bases with no gene match: 4. Germline CDR1 and CDR2: SGHTA and FQGNSA. This CDR3 has 16 amino acids.

This clonotype has a count of ten or more. The chain is built from TRBV12-3 or TRBV12-4 and TRBJ2-5; 11 bases are shared with TRBD2. Trimming took 6 bases from V and 3 from J; bases not matched to a gene: 3. CDR3 length: 14 residues. The CDR3 nucleotides read TGTGCCAGCAGCCCGGGACTAGCGGAAGAGACCCAGTACTTC. This gives the protein CASSPGLAEETQYF.

This clonotype was counted between two and nine times. A read error may account for a junction end that differs from germline. This chain links TRBV2 with TRBJ2-7, with no clear D. The germline CDR1 and CDR2 sequences are SNHLY and FYNNEI. The CDR3 contains 12 residues. CDR3 residues: CASRGISYERYF. The CDR3 DNA is TGTGCCAGCAGGGGGATCTCCTACGAGCGGTACTTC.

The J gene is TRBJ2-7, the V gene TRBV7-9; TRBD1 aligns across 11 bases. The V gene end was trimmed by 3 bases and the J gene end by 5 bases; junction bases not matched to a gene: 12. Germline V gives CDR1 SEHNR, CDR2 FQNEAQ (reference sequence). The CDR3 is made up of 17 amino acids. CDR3 sequence (DNA): TGTGCCAGCAGCTTGCCTGTTTCTAGGACAGGGGGCGACGAGCAGTACTTC. It specifies CASSLPVSRTGGDEQYF.

This chain links TRBV28 with TRBJ2-4, with 12 bases matching TRBD2. Germline CDR1 is MDHEN and CDR2 is SYDVKM. The CDR3 consists of 16 residues. V was clipped by 9 bases and J by 1 base; unmatched bases: 7. In DNA, the CDR3 is TGTGCCAGTCGGACTAGCGGGACGTTGGCCAAAAACATTCAGTACTTC. This encodes CASRTSGTLAKNIQYF.

V usage is TRBV18 and J usage is TRBJ1-1; TRBD1 might be the D (6 bases). The ends were cut back, 8 bases at V and 10 bases at J, with 23 bases in the middle. Per the germline V gene, CDR1 is KGHSH and CDR2 is LQKENI. The CDR3 loop spans 14 amino acids. In DNA form, the CDR3 reads TGTGCCAGCGCCTGGGCAGGGGAGGGTCGGGGAGCTTTCTTT. Residues: CASAWAGEGRGAFF.

This chain uses TRBV19 with TRBJ2-3; 9 bases line up with TRBD1. V dropped 4 bases and J dropped 4; count of bases not matched to a gene: 6. The germline gives CDR1 LNHDA, CDR2 SQIVND (reference sequence). This CDR3 contains 15 residues. CDR3 loop: CASSTYRGRADTQYF. As DNA, the CDR3 is TGTGCCAGTAGTACGTACAGGGGGCGGGCAGATACGCAGTATTTT.

This clonotype appeared many times. This chain joins TRBV5-1 and TRBJ2-1, with D perhaps matching TRBD1 (6 bases). The germline V and J ends were trimmed by 3 bases and 3 bases, with 10 bases remaining between them. Germline V gene data show CDR1 as SGHRS and CDR2 as YFSETQ. The CDR3 extends over 14 amino acids. This CDR3 is CASSSSGVYNEQFF. Here the CDR3 DNA reads TGCGCCAGCAGCTCCTCAGGGGTCTACAATGAGCAGTTCTTC.

This clonotype occurred many times. J is TRBJ1-2 and V is TRBV2; the D gene is possibly TRBD1 (5 bases). The CDR3 sequence is 13 residues long. CDR1 is SNHLY and CDR2 is FYNNEI in the germline V gene. The V gene lost 3 bases and the J gene lost 5 bases, with 10 bases spanning the gap. The CDR3 sequence: CASSEQGGYGYTF. The CDR3 bases are TGTGCCAGCAGTGAGCAGGGCGGGTATGGCTACACCTTC.